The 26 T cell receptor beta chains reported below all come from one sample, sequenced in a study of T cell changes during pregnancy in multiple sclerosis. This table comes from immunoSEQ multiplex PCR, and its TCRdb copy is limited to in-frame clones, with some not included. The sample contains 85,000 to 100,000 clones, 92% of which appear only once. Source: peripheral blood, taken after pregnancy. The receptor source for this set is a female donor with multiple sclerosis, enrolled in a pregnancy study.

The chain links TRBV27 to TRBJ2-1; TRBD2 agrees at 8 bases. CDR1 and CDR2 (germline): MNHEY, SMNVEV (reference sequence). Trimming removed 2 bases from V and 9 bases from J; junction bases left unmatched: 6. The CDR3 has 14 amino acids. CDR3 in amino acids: CASSLGVAGTEQFF. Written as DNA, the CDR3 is TGTGCCAGCAGTTTAGGAGTAGCGGGGACTGAGCAGTTCTTC.

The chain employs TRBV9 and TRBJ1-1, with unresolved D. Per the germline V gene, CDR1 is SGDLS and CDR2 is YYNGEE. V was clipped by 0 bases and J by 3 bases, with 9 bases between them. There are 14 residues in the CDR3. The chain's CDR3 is CASSVVAAYTEAFF. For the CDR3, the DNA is TGTGCCAGCAGCGTAGTGGCAGCGTACACTGAAGCTTTCTTT. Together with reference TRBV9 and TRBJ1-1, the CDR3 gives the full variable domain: DSGVTQTPKHLITATGQRVTLRCSPRSGDLSVYWYQQSLDQGLQFLIQYYNGEERAKGNILERFSAQQFPDLHSELNLSSLELGDSALYFCASSVVAAYTEAFFGQGTRLTVV.

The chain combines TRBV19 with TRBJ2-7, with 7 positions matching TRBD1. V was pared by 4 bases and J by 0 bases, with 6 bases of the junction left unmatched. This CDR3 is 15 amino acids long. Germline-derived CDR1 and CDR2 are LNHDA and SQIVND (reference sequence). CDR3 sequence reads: CASSRYRDSSYEQYF. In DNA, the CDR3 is TGTGCCAGTAGTAGATACCGGGACAGCTCCTACGAGCAGTACTTC.

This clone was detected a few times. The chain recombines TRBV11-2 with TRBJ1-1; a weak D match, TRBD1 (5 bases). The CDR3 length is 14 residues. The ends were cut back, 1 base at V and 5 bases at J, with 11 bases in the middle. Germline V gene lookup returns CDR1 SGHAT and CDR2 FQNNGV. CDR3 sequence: CASSLVRGITEAFF. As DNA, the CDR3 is TGTGCCAGCAGCTTAGTGCGGGGGATAACTGAAGCTTTCTTT.

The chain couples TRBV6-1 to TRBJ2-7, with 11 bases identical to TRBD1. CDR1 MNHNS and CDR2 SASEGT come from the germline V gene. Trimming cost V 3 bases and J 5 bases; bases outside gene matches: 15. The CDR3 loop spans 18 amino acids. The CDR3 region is CASSDHVFGDRGTHEQYF. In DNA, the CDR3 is TGTGCCAGCAGTGATCACGTTTTCGGGGACAGGGGGACGCACGAGCAGTACTTC.

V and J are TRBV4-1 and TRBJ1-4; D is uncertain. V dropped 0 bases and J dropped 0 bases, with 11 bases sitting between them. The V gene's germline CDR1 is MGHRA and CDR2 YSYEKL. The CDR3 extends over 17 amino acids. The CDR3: CASSQDKWSATNEKLFF. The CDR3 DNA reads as TGCGCCAGCAGCCAAGATAAGTGGTCAGCAACTAATGAAAAACTGTTTTTT.

CDR3 loop: CASSVAGLAGGLSYNEQFF. CDR3 nucleotide sequence: TGTGCCAGCAGCGTAGCGGGACTAGCGGGGGGCCTCTCCTACAATGAGCAGTTCTTC. This sequence joins TRBV9 and TRBJ2-1; 15 nucleotides match TRBD2. The CDR3 contains 19 residues. V lost 0 bases, J lost 0 bases, and 4 bases stayed unmatched. Per the germline V gene, CDR1 is SGDLS and CDR2 is YYNGEE.

CDR3 amino acids: CSVDLPVYGYTF. In nucleotides, the CDR3 is TGCAGCGTTGATTTACCGGTCTATGGCTACACCTTC. The V call is TRBV29-1, the J call TRBJ1-2; D unclear. CDR3 length: 12 residues. The germline V gene encodes CDR1 SQVTM and CDR2 ANQGSEA. The ends were cut back, 3 bases at V and 4 bases at J, with 9 bases in the middle.

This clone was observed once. The CDR3 here is CASSLRGRDGHEQFF. The CDR3 bases are TGTGCCAGCAGCTTAAGGGGGCGGGATGGGCATGAGCAGTTCTTC. V is TRBV11-1 and J is TRBJ2-1; a weak D match, TRBD1 (7 bases). Germline V gene data show CDR1 as SGHAT and CDR2 as FQDESV (reference sequence). The CDR3 length is 15 residues. Trimming shortened V by 2 bases and J by 8 bases, and 16 bases separated the two germline ends.

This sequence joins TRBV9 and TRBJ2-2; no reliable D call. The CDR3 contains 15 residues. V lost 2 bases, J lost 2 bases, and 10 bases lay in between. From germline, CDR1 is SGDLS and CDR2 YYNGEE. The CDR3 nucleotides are TGTGCCAGCAGCGTTAAAGCATATAACACCGGGGAGCTGTTTTTT. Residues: CASSVKAYNTGELFF.

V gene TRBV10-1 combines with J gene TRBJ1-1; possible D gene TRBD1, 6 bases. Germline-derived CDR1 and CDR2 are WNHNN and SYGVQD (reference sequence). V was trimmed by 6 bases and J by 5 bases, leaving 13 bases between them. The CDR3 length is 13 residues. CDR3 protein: CASRQGGGTEAFF. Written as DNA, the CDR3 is TGCGCCAGCAGGCAAGGGGGGGGGACTGAAGCTTTCTTT.

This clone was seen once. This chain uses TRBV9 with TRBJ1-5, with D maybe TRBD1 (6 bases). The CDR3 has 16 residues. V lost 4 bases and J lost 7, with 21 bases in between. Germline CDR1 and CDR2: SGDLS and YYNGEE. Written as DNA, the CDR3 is TGTGCCAGCAGCCCTAACGACAGGATCAGGTGGCAGCCCCAGCATTTT. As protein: CASSPNDRIRWQPQHF.

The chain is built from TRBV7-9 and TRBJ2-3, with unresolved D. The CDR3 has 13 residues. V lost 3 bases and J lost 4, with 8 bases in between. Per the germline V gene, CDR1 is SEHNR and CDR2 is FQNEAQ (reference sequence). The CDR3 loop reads CASSFFRADTQYF. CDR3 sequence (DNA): TGTGCCAGCAGCTTTTTCCGGGCAGATACGCAGTATTTT.

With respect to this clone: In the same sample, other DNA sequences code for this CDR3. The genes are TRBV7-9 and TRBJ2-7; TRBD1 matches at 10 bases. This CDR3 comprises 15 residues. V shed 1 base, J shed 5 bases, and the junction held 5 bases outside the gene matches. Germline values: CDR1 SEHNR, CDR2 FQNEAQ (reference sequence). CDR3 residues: CASSLGQGARDEQYF. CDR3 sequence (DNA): TGTGCCAGCAGCTTAGGACAGGGGGCGAGGGACGAGCAGTACTTC.

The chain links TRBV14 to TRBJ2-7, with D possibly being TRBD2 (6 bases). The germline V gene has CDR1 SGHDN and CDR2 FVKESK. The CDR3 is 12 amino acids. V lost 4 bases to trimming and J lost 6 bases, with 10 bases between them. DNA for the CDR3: TGTGCCAGCAGCCCTACCGGGGGCGAGCAGTACTTC. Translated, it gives CASSPTGGEQYF.

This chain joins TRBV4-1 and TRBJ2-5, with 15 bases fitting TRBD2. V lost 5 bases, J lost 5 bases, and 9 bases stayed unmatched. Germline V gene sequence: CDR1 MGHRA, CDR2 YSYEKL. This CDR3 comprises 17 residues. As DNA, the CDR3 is TGCGCCAGCAGCGCGGGACTAGCGGGGGGTTTTTTCGAGACCCAGTACTTC. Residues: CASSAGLAGGFFETQYF.

The CDR3 is CASSYSTGTGGSGYTF. CDR3 DNA sequence: TGTGCCAGCAGTTACTCGACCGGGACAGGGGGCTCTGGCTACACCTTC. The chain is built from TRBV6-6 and TRBJ1-2, with TRBD1 matching 12 bases. The germline V gene has CDR1 MNHNY and CDR2 SVGAGI (reference sequence). Germline trimming cut 0 bases from V and 7 bases from J; bases unmatched to any gene: 6. This CDR3 region has 16 residues.

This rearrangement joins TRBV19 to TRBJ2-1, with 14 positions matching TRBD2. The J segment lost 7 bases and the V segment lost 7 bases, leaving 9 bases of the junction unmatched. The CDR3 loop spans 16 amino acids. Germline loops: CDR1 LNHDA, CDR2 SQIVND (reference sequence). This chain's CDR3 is CASTGKRTSGRNEQFF. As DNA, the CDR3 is TGTGCCAGTACCGGGAAGAGGACTAGCGGGAGGAATGAGCAGTTCTTC.

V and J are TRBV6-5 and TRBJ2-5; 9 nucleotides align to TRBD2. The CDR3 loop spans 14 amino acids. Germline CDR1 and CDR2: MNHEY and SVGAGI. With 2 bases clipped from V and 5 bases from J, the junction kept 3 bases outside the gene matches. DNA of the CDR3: TGTGCCAGCAGTTACCTAGCGGGAATGGAGACCCAGTACTTC. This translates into CASSYLAGMETQYF.

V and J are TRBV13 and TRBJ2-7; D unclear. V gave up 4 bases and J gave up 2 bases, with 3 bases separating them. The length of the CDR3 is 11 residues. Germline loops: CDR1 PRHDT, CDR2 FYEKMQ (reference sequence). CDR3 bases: TGTGCCAGCAGCTCTACCTACGAGCAGTACTTC. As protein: CASSSTYEQYF. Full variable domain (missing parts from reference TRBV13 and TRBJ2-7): AAGVIQSPRHLIKEKRETATLKCYPIPRHDTVYWYQQGPGQDPQFLISFYEKMQSDKGSIPDRFSAQQFSDYHSELNMSSLELGDSALYFCASSSTYEQYFGPGTRLTVT.

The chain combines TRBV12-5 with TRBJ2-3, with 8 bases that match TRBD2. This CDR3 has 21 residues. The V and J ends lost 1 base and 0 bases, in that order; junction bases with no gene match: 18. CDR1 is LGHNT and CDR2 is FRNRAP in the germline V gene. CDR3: CASGLATYHLRGVDSTDTQYF. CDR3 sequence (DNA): TGTGCTAGTGGTTTGGCGACGTACCACTTGCGGGGGGTCGATAGCACAGATACGCAGTATTTT.

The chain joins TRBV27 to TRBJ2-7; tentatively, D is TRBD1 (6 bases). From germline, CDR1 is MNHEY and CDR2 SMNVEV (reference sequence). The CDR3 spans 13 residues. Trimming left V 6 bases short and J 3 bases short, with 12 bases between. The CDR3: CASSLGHFYEQYF. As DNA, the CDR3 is TGTGCCAGCAGCTTGGGACATTTCTACGAGCAGTACTTC.

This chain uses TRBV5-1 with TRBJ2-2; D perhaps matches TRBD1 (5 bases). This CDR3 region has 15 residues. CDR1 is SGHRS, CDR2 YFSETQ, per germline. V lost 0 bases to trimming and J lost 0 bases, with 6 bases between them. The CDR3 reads CASSLGQPNTGELFF. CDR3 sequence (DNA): TGCGCCAGCAGCTTGGGACAGCCGAACACCGGGGAGCTGTTTTTT. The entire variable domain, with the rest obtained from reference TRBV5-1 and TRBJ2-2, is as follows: KAGVTQTPRYLIKTRGQQVTLSCSPISGHRSVSWYQQTPGQGLQFLFEYFSETQRNKGNFPGRFSGRQFSNSRSEMNVSTLELGDSALYLCASSLGQPNTGELFFGEGSRLTVL.

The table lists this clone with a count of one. DNA of the CDR3: TGTGCCCTGAAGAGCTCTGGAAACACCATATATTTT. It yields the protein CALKSSGNTIYF. V usage is TRBV30 and J usage is TRBJ1-3; D gene unclear. Trimming removed 8 bases at V and 0 bases at J, with 8 bases between. CDR1 and CDR2 from the germline V gene are GTSNPN and SVGIG (reference sequence). The CDR3 spans 12 residues.

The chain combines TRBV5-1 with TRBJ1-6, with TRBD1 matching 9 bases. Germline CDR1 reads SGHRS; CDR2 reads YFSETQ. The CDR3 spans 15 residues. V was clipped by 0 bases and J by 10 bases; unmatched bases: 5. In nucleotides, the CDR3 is TGCGCCAGCAGCTTGGTTGGGACAGGGCTCTCACCCCTCCACTTT. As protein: CASSLVGTGLSPLHF.

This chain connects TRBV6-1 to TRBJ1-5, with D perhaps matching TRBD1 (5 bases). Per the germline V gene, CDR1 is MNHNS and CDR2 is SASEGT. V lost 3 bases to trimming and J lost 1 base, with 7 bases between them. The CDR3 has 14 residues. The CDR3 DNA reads TGTGCCAGCAGTGAGTACAGGAGCAATCAGCCCCAGCATTTT. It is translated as CASSEYRSNQPQHF.